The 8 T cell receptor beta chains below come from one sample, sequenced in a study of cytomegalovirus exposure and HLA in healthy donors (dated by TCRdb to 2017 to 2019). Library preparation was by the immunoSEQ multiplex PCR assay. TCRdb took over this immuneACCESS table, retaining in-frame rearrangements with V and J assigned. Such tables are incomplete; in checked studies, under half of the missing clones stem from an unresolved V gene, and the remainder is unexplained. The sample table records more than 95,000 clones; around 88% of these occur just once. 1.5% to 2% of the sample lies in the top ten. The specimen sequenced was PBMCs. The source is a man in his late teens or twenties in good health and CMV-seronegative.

The CDR3 loop reads CASSPRFGHGYDQPQHF. The CDR3 DNA is TGTGCCAGCAGCCCAAGATTCGGACATGGGTATGATCAGCCCCAGCATTTT. The chain combines TRBV7-2 with TRBJ1-5; TRBD1 might be the D (5 bases). Trimming pared 5 bases from V and 5 bases from J, leaving 22 bases between. Germline values: CDR1 SGHTA, CDR2 FQGNSA. The CDR3 covers 17 residues.

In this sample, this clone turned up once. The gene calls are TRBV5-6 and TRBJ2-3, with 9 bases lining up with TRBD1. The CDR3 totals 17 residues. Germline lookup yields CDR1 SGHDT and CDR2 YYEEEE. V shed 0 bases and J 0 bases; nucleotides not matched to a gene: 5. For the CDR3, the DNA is TGTGCCAGCAGCTTGGATGGGACAGGGATTAGCACAGATACGCAGTATTTT. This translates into CASSLDGTGISTDTQYF.

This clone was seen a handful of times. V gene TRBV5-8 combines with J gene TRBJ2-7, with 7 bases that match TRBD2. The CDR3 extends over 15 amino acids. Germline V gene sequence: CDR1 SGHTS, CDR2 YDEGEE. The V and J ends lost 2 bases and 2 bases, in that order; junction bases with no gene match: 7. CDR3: CASSLILAGTYEQYF. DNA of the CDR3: TGTGCCAGCAGCTTAATTTTAGCGGGTACCTACGAGCAGTACTTC. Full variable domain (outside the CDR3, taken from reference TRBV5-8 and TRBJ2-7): EAGVTQSPTHLIKTRGQQATLRCSPISGHTSVYWYQQALGLGLQFLLWYDEGEERNRGNFPPRFSGRQFPNYSSELNVNALELEDSALYLCASSLILAGTYEQYFGPGTRLTVT.

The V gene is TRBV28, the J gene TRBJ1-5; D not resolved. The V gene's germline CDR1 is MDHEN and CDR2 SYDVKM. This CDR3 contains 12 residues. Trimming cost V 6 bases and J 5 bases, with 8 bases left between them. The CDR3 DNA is TGTGCCAGCAGCCCCAGTGATCAGCCCCAGCATTTT. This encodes CASSPSDQPQHF. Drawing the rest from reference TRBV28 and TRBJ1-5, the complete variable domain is DVKVTQSSRYLVKRTGEKVFLECVQDMDHENMFWYRQDPGLGLRLIYFSYDVKMKEKGDIPEGYSVSREKKERFSLILESASTNQTSMYLCASSPSDQPQHFGDGTRLSIL.

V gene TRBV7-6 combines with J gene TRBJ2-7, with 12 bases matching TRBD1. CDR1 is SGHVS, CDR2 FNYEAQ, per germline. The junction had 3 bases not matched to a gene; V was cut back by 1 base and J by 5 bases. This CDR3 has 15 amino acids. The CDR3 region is CASSLVGTGGHEQYF. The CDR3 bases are TGTGCCAGCAGCTTAGTCGGGACAGGGGGCCACGAGCAGTACTTC. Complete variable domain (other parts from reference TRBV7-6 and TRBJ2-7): GAGVSQSPRYKVTKRGQDVALRCDPISGHVSLYWYRQALGQGPEFLTYFNYEAQQDKSGLPNDRFSAERPEGSISTLTIQRTEQRDSAMYRCASSLVGTGGHEQYFGPGTRLTVT.

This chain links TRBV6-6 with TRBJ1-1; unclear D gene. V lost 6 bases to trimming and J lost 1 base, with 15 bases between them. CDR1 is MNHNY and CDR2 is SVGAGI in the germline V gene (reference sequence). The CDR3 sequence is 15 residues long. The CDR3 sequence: CASRDQRRSNTEAFF. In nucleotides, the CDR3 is TGTGCCAGCAGAGACCAACGGAGGTCGAACACTGAAGCTTTCTTT.

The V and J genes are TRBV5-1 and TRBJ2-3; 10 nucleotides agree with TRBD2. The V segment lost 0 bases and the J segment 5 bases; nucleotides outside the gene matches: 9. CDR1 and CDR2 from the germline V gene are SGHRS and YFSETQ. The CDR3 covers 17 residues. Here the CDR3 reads CASSLDSLAGVGDTQYF. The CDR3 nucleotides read TGCGCCAGCAGCTTGGATTCTCTAGCGGGAGTCGGAGATACGCAGTATTTT.

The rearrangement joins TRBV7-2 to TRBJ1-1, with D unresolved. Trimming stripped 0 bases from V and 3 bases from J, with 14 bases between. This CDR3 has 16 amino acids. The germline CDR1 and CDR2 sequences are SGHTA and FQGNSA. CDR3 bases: TGTGCCAGCAGCTTAGCGCTGGGCGCGGGGTACACTGAAGCTTTCTTT. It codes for CASSLALGAGYTEAFF.